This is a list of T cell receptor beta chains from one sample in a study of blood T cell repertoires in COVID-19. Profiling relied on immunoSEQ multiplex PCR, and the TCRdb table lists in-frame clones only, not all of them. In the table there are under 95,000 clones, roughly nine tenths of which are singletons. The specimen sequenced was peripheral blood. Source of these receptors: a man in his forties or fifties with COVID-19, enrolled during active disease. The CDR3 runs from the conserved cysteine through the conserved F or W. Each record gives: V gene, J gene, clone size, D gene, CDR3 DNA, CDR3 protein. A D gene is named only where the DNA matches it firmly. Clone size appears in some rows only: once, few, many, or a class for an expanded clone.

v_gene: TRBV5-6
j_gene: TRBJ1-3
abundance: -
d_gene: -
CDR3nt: TGTGCCAGCAGCTTGGCACGGGTCTTAGGAAACACCATATATTTT
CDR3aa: CASSLARVLGNTIYF

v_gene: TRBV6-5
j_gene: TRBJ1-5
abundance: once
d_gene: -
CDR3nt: TGTGCCAGCAGACCCGACAATAGCAATCAGCCCCAGCATTTT
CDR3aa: CASRPDNSNQPQHF

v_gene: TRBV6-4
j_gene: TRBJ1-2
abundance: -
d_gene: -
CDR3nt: TGTGCCAGCAGCGTTCTATGGGGGGTGATTCGGTATGGCTACACCTTC
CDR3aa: CASSVLWGVIRYGYTF

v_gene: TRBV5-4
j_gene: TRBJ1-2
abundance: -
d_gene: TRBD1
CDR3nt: TGTGCCAGCAGCCGGGACAGGGTAAACTATGGCTACACCTTC
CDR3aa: CASSRDRVNYGYTF

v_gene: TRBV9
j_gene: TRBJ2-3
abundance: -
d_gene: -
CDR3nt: TGTGCCAGCAGCGTAGCTATCGCTGGGAGGTCAGATACGCAGTATTTT
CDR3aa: CASSVAIAGRSDTQYF

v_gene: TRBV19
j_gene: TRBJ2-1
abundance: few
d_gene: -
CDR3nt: TGTGCCAGTAGTATAGGGGCAGGGCAGGACTACAATGAGCAGTTCTTC
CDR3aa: CASSIGAGQDYNEQFF

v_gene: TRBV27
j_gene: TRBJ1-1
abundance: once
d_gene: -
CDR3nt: TGTGCCAGCAGCCGTGGAGGGCTAGGTGAAGCTTTCTTT
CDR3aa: CASSRGGLGEAFF

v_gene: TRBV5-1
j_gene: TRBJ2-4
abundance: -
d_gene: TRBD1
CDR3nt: TGCGCCAGCAGCTCGGAGACACAGGGGGCTCTACGAGAACCAGCCAAAAACATTCAGTACTTC
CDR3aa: CASSSETQGALREPAKNIQYF

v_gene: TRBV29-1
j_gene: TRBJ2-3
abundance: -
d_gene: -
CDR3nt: TGCAGCGGGATGACTCGCACAGATACGCAGTATTTT
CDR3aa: CSGMTRTDTQYF

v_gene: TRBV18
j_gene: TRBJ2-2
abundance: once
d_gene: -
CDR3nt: TGTGCCAGCTCAGCCTTACAGGGGAACACCGGGGAGCTGTTTTTT
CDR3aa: CASSALQGNTGELFF

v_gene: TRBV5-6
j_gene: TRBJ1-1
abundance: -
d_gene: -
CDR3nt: TGTGCCAGCAGCTTGCCGCTCACCGGGACAAGGAACACTGAAGCTTTCTTT
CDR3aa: CASSLPLTGTRNTEAFF

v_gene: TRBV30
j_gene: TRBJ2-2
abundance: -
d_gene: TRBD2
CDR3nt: TGTGCCTGGAGCTTCCCAGCGGGAGGGCCCGGGGAGCTGTTTTTT
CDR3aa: CAWSFPAGGPGELFF

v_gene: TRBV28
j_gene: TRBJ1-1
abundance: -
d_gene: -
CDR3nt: TGTGCCAGCAGCGACCTGGGAGGAGGAGACACTGAAGCTTTCTTT
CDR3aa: CASSDLGGGDTEAFF

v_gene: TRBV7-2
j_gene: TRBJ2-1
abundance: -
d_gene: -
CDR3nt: TGTGCCAGCAGCGTAGGGACAACCAATGAGCAGTTCTTC
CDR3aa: CASSVGTTNEQFF

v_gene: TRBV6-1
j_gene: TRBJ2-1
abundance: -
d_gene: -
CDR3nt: TGTGCCAGCAGTGAAGTAGCTGGTTCTACCTCAAACAATGAGCAGTTCTTC
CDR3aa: CASSEVAGSTSNNEQFF

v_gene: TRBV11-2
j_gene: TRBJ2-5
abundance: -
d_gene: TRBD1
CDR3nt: TGTGCCAGCAGCCCTGGACAGGGAGTTGAGACCCAGTACTTC
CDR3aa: CASSPGQGVETQYF

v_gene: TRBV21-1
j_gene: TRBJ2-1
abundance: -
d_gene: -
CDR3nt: TGTGCCAGCAGCAAAGTCCAGCGGGAGAGCAAGCTCAATGAGCAGTTCTTC
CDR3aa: CASSKVQRESKLNEQFF

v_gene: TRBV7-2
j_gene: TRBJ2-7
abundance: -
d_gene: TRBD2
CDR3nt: TGTGCCAGCAGCTTAGCGACTAGCGGGGACCTCTACGAGCAGTACTTC
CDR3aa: CASSLATSGDLYEQYF

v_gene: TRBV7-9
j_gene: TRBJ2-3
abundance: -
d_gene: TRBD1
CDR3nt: TGTGCCAGGGGTGGGCCGGGACAGGGTGTCAAGGTTCGCGATACGCAGTATTTT
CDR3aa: CARGGPGQGVKVRDTQYF

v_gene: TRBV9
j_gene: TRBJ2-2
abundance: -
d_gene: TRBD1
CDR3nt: TGTGCCAGCACCGCAGGGGGTACCGGGGAGCTGTTTTTT
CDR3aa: CASTAGGTGELFF

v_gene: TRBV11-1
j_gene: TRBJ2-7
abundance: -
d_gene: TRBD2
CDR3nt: TGTGCCAGCAGCTGGGGACTAGCGGGAGACGGGGAGCAGTACTTC
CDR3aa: CASSWGLAGDGEQYF

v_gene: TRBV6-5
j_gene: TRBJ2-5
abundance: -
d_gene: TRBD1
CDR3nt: TGTGCCAGCAGAGACAGGGGGCCGGGGGAGACCCAGTACTTC
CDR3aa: CASRDRGPGETQYF

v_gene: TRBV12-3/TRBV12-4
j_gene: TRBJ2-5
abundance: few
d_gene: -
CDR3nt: TGTGCCAGCAGTTTATTCGGGGGAGAGACCCAGTACTTC
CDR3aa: CASSLFGGETQYF

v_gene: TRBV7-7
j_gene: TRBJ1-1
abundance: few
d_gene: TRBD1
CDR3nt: TGTGCCAGCAGCTTAGAAGGGCCGGGACAGGGGACGAACACTGAAGCTTTCTTT
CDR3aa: CASSLEGPGQGTNTEAFF

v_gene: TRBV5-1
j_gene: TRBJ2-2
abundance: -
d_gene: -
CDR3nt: TGCGCCAGCAGCGCCAGGAGGGCCGACGGGGAGCTGTTTTTT
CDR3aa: CASSARRADGELFF

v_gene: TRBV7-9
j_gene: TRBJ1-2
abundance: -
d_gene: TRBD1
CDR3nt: TGTGCCACCCGAACAGGGGAAGGGCATGGCTACACCTTC
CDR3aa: CATRTGEGHGYTF

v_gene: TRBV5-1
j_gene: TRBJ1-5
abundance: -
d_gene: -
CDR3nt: TGCGCCAGCAGCTCGTTCACTGGTCAGCCCCAGCATTTT
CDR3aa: CASSSFTGQPQHF

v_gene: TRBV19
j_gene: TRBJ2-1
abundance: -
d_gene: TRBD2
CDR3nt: TGTGCCAGTAGTGTACGACTAGCGGGCTATGAGCAGTTCTTC
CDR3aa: CASSVRLAGYEQFF

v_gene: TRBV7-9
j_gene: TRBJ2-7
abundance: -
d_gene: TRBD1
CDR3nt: TGTGCCAGCAGCTTAGCGGGACAGCAGAGCTCCTACGAGCAGTACTTC
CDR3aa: CASSLAGQQSSYEQYF

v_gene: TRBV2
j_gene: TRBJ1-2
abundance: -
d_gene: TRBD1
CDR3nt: TGTGCCAGCAGGCAGACAGGGGGCGCGTATGGCTACACCTTC
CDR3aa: CASRQTGGAYGYTF

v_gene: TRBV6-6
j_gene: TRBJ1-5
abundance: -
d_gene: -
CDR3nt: TGTGCCAGCAGTACAGGGTACAATCAGCCCCAGCATTTT
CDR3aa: CASSTGYNQPQHF

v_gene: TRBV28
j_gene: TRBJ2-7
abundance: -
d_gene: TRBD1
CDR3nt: TGTGCCAGCAGCAAATCCGGGACAGGGTCTAATTACGAGCAGTACTTC
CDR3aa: CASSKSGTGSNYEQYF

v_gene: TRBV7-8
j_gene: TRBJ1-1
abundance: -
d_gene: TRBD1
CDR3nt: TGTGCCAGCAGGGTCGGGTCTTTGAAGGGGGCGTTCGGAACTGAAGCTTTCTTT
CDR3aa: CASRVGSLKGAFGTEAFF

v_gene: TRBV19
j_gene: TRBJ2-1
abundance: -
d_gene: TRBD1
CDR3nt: TGTGCCAGTAGGGGCAACAGGGGGCCCTATGAGCAGTTCTTC
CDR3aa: CASRGNRGPYEQFF

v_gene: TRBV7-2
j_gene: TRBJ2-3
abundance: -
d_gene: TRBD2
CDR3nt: TGTGCCAGCAGCTTAAAACTAGCGGGAGGAGATACGCAGTATTTT
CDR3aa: CASSLKLAGGDTQYF

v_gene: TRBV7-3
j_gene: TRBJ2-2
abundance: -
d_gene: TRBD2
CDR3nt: TGTGCCAGCAGCCTCCTAGCGGGAGAATGGGCCACCGGGGAGCTGTTTTTT
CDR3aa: CASSLLAGEWATGELFF

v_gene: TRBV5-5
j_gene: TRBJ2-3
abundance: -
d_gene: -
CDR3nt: TGTGCCAGCAGCCTCAGGGAACTGGATACGCAGTATTTT
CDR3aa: CASSLRELDTQYF

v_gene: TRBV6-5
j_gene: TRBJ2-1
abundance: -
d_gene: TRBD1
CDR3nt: TGTGCCAGCAGTTACGCCGGGGGACAGGCCTACAATGAGCAGTTCTTC
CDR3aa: CASSYAGGQAYNEQFF

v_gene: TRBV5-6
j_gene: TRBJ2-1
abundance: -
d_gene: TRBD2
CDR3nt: TGTGCCAGCAGCTTGATTGCGGGAGCCTCCTACAATGAGCAGTTCTTC
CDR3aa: CASSLIAGASYNEQFF

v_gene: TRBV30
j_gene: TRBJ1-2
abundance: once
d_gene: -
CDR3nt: TGTGCCTGGAGTCACGAGAGGCGGGGGCCCGGCTACACCTTC
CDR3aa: CAWSHERRGPGYTF

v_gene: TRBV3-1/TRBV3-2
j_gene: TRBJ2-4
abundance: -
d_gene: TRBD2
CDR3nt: TGTGCCAGCAGCGGTCCTAGCGGGAGGTTGAACATTCAGTACTTC
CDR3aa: CASSGPSGRLNIQYF

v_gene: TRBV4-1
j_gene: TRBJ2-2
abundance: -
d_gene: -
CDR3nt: TGCGCCAGCAGCCAAGCTCCTCGGTACACCGGGGAGCTGTTTTTT
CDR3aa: CASSQAPRYTGELFF

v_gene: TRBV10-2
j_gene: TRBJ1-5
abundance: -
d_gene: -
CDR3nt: TGCGCCAGCAGTGAGTGGGCAGGGCAAGGACAGCCCCAGCATTTT
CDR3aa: CASSEWAGQGQPQHF

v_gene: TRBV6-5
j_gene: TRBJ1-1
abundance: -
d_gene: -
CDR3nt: TGTGCCAGCACCGCGGGGCTAGCGAACACTGAAGCTTTCTTT
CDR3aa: CASTAGLANTEAFF

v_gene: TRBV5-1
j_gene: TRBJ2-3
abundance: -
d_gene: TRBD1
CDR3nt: TGCGCCAGCGCCTGGGACAGAGGCACAGATACGCAGTATTTT
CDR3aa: CASAWDRGTDTQYF

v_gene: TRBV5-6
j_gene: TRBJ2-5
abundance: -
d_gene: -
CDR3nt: TGTGCCAGCAGCTTGGCCGATCGACAGCCCCAAGAGACCCAGTACTTC
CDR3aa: CASSLADRQPQETQYF

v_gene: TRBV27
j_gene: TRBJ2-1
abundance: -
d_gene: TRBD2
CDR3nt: TGTGCCAGCAGTTTAGGACTAGCGGAGTACAATGAGCAGTTCTTC
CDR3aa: CASSLGLAEYNEQFF

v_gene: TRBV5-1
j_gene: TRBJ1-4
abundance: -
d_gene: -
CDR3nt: TGCGCCAGCAGCCGGGGGAAGGGTGAAAAACTGTTTTTT
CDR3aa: CASSRGKGEKLFF

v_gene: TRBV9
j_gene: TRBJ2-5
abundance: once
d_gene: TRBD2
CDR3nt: TGTGCCAGCTCAGCGGGAGGTAAAGAGACCCAGTACTTC
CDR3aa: CASSAGGKETQYF

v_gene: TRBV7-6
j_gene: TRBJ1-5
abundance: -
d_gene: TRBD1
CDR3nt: TGTGCCAGCAGCCCGGGGACAGGTAGGAGTCAGCCCCAGCATTTT
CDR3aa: CASSPGTGRSQPQHF

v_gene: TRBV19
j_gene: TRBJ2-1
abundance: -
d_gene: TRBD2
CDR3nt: TGTGCCAGTAGTAGCGGGAGGGCCCGGAATGAGCAGTTCTTC
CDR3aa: CASSSGRARNEQFF

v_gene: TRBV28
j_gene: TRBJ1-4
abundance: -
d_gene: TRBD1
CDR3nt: TGTGCCAGCAGTTTGAGACAGGGGAATGAAAAACTGTTTTTT
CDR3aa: CASSLRQGNEKLFF